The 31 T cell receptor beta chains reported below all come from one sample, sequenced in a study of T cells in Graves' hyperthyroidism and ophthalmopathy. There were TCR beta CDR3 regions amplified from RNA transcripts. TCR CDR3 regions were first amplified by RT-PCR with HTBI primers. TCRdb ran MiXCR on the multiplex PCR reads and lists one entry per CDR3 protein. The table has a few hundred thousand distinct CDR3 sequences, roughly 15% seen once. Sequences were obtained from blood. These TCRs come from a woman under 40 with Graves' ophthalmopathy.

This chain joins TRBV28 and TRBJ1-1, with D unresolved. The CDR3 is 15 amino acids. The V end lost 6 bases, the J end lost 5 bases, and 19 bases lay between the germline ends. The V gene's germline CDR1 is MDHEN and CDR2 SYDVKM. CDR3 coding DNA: TGTGCCAGCAGGCCCCCTGCGGGGTCGGAGACTGAAGCTTTCTTT. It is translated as CASRPPAGSETEAFF.

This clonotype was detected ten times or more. CDR3 sequence reads: CASSSLAGVYNEQFF. The DNA of the CDR3 is TGTGCCAGCAGTTCACTAGCGGGGGTCTACAATGAGCAGTTCTTC. The chain couples TRBV28 to TRBJ2-1; the match to TRBD2 covers 11 bases. The CDR3 has 15 residues. Trimming removed 4 bases from V and 3 bases from J; junction bases left unmatched: 2. Germline CDR1 MDHEN, CDR2 SYDVKM.

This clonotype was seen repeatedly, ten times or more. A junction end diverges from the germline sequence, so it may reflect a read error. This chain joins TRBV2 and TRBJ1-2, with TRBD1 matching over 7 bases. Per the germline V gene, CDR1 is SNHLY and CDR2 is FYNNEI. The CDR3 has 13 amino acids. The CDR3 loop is CASSADRFYDYTF. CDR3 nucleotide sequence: TGTGCCAGCAGCGCGGACAGGTTTTATGACTACACCTTC.

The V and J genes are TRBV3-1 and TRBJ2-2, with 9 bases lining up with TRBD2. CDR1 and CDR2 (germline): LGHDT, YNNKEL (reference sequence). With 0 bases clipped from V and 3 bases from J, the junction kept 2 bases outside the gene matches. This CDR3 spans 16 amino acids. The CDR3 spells CASSQERGGYTGELFF. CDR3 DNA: TGTGCCAGCAGCCAAGAGCGGGGGGGCTACACCGGGGAGCTGTTTTTT.

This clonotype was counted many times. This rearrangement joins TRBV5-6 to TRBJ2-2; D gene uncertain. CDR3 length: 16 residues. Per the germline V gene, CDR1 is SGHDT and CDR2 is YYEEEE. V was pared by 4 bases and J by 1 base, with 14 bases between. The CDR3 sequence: CASSPKGRENTGELFF. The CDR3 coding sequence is TGTGCCAGCAGCCCGAAGGGCAGAGAGAACACCGGGGAGCTGTTTTTT.

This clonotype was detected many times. CDR3 DNA: TGTGCCAGCAGTGAACGGACCGGCCGATCCCATGGCTACACCTTC. This codes for CASSERTGRSHGYTF. The J gene is TRBJ1-2, the V gene TRBV6-1, with D hard to call. The CDR3 is 15 amino acids. V shed 2 bases and J shed 6 bases, with 16 bases lying between them. Germline CDR1 reads MNHNS; CDR2 reads SASEGT.

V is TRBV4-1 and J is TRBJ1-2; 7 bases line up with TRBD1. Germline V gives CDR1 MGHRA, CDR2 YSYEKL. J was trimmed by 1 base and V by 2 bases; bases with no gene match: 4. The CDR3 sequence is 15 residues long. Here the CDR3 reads CASSQPGQHNYGYTF. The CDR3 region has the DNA TGCGCCAGCAGCCAACCGGGACAGCATAACTATGGCTACACCTTC.

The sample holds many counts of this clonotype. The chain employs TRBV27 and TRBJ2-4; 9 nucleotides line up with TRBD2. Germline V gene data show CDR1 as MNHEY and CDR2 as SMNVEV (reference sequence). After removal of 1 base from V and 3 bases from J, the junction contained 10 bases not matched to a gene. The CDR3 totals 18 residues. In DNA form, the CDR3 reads TGTGCCAGCAGTTTATTTCCCCGCGGGGGGGCCGTCAAAAACATTCAGTACTTC. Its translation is CASSLFPRGGAVKNIQYF.

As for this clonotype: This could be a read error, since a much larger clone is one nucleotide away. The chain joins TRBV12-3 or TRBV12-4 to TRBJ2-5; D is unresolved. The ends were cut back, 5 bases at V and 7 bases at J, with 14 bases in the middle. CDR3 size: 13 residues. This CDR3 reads CASSTDSLGTQYF. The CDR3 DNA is TGTGCCAGCAGTACTGACTCCTTAGGGACCCAGTACTTC.

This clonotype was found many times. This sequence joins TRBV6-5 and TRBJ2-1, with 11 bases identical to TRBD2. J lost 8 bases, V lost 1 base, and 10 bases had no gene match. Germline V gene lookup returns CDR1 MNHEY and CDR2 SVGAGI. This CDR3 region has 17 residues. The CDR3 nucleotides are TGTGCCAGCAGTTACTGGCGGGGGACTAGCGGAATGGATGAGCAGTTCTTC. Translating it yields CASSYWRGTSGMDEQFF.

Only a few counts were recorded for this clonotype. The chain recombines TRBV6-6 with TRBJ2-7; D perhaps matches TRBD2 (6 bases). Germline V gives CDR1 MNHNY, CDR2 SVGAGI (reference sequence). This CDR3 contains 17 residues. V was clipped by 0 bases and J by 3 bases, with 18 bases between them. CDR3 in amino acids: CASSYSSPGLTNYEQYF. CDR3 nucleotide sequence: TGTGCCAGCAGTTACTCGTCCCCGGGACTGACAAACTACGAGCAGTACTTC.

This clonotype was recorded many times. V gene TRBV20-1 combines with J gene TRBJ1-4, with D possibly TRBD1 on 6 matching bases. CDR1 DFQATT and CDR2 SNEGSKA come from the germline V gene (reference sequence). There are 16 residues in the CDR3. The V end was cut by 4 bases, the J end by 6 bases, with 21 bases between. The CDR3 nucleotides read TGCAGTGCTACGGACAGTTCGGGTTTCGGCTATGAAAAACTGTTTTTT. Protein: CSATDSSGFGYEKLFF.

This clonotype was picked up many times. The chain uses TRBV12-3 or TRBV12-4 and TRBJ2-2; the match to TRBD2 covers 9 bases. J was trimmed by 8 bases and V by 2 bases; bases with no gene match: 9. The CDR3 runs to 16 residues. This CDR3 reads CASSLRRGGTLGELFF. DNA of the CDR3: TGTGCCAGCAGTTTAAGGCGGGGGGGGACGCTAGGGGAGCTGTTTTTT.

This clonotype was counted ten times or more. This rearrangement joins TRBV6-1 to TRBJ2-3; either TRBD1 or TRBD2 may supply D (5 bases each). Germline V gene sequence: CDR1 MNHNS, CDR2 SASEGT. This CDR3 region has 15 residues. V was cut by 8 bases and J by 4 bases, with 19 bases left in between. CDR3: CASGGTGPVADTQYF. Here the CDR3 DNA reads TGTGCCAGCGGGGGAACGGGGCCTGTGGCAGATACGCAGTATTTT.

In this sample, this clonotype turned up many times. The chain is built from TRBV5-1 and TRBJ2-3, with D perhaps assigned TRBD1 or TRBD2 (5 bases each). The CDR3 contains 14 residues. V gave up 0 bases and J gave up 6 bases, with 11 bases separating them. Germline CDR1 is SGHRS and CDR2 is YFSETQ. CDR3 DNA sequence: TGCGCCAGCAGCTTGGAAGGGACCGTGGATACGCAGTATTTT. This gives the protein CASSLEGTVDTQYF.

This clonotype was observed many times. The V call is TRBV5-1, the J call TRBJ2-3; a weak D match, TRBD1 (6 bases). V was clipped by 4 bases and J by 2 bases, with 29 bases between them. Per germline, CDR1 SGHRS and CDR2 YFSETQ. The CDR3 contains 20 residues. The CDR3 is CASSPHGVGATSGITDTQYF. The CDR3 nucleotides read TGCGCCAGCAGCCCCCATGGGGTGGGGGCGACCTCGGGGATCACAGATACGCAGTATTTT. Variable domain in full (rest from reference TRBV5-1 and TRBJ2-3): KAGVTQTPRYLIKTRGQQVTLSCSPISGHRSVSWYQQTPGQGLQFLFEYFSETQRNKGNFPGRFSGRQFSNSRSEMNVSTLELGDSALYLCASSPHGVGATSGITDTQYFGPGTRLTVL.

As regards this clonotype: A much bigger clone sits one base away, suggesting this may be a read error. The CDR3 reads CASSSALPYEQYF. CDR3 bases: TGTGCCAGCAGTTCCGCTCTCCCCTACGAGCAGTACTTC. This rearrangement joins TRBV28 to TRBJ2-7; D is unclear. The CDR3 sequence is 13 residues long. V lost 4 bases and J lost 2, with 9 bases in between. Germline CDR1 reads MDHEN; CDR2 reads SYDVKM.

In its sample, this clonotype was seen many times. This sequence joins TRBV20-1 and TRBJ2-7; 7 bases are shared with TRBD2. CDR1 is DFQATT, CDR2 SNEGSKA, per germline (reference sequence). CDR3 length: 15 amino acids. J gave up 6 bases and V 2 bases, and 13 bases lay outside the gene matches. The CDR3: CSARRSQELAIEQYF. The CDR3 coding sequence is TGCAGTGCTAGACGCTCGCAGGAACTAGCGATCGAGCAGTACTTC.

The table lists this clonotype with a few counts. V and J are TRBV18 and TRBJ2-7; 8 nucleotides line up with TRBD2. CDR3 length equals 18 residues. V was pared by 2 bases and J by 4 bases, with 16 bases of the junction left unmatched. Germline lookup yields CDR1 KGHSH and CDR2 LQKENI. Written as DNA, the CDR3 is TGTGCCAGCTCACCAAAGGCGGGGGGTCGGAGGCTAGTTTACGAGCAGTACTTC. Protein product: CASSPKAGGRRLVYEQYF.

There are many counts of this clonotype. The DNA of the CDR3 is TGTGCCAGCAGTCAAACGGGGTGGAGAACCTACGAGCAGTACTTC. This sequence encodes CASSQTGWRTYEQYF. V usage is TRBV28 and J usage is TRBJ2-7; TRBD2 is a possible D gene (5 bases). The CDR3 is 15 residues long. V was cut by 5 bases and J by 2 bases, with 16 bases left in between. Germline-derived CDR1 and CDR2 are MDHEN and SYDVKM.

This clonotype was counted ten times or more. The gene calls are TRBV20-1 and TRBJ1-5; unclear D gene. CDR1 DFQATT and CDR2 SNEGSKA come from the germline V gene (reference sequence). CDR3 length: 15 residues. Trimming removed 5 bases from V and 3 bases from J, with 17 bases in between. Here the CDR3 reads CSAGPRFEFNQPQHF. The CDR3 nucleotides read TGCAGTGCTGGGCCCAGATTTGAGTTCAATCAGCCCCAGCATTTT.

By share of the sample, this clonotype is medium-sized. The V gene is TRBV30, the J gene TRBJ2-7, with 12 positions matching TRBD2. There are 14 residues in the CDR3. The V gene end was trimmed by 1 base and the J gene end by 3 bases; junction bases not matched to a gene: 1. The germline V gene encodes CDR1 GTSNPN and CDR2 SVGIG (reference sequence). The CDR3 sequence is CAWSGGLAGYEQYF. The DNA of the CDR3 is TGTGCCTGGAGTGGGGGACTAGCGGGCTACGAGCAGTACTTC. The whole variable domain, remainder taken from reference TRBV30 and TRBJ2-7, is SQTIHQWPATLVQPVGSPLSLECTVEGTSNPNLYWYRQAAGRGLQLLFYSVGIGQISSEVPQNLSASRPQDRQFILSSKKLLLSDSGFYLCAWSGGLAGYEQYFGPGTRLTVT.

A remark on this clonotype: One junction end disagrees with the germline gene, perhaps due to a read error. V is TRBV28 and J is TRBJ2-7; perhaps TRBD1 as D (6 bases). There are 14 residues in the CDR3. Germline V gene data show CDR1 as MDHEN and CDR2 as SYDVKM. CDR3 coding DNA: TGTGCCAGCAGTCCACAGGGTGCCTCCTACGGGCAGTACTTC. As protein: CASSPQGASYGQYF.

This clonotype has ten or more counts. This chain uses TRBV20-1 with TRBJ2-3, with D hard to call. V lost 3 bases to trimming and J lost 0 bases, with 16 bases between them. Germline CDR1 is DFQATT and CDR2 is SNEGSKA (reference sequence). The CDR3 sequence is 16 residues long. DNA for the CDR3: TGCAGTGCTAGTGGGCCGACGCCGACTAGCACAGATACGCAGTATTTT. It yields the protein CSASGPTPTSTDTQYF.

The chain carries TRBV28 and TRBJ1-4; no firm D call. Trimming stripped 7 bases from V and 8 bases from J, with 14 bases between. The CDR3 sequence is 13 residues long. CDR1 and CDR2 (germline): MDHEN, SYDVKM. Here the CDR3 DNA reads TGTGCCAGCATTGGAGGGCAGACGGAAAAACTGTTTTTT. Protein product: CASIGGQTEKLFF.

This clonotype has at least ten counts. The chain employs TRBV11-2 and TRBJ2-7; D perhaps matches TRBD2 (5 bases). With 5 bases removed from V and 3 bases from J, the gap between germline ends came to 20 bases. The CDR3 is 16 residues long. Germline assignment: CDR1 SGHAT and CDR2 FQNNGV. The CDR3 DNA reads TGTGCCAGCAGCCACGTACGATCCCGGACTGACTACGAGCAGTACTTC. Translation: CASSHVRSRTDYEQYF. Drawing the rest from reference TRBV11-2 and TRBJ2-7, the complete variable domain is EAGVAQSPRYKIIEKRQSVAFWCNPISGHATLYWYQQILGQGPKLLIQFQNNGVVDDSQLPKDRFSAERLKGVDSTLKIQPAKLEDSAVYLCASSHVRSRTDYEQYFGPGTRLTVT.

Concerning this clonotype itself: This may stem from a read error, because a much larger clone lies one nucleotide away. Here the CDR3 reads CASSLVGPGPLEEQYF. For the CDR3, the DNA is TGTGCCAGCAGTTTGGTGGGGCCAGGCCCCCTGGAGGAGCAGTACTTC. The gene calls are TRBV12-3 or TRBV12-4 and TRBJ2-7; a possible D gene is TRBD1 (5 bases). Trimming cost V 3 bases and J 7 bases, with 22 bases left between them. CDR3 size: 16 residues.

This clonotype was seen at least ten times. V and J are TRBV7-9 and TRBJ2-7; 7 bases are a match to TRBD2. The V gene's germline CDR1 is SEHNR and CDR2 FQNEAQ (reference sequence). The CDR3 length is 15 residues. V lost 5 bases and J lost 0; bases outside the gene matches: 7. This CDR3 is CASSPWTRSSYEQYF. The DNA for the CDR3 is TGTGCCAGCAGCCCTTGGACTAGATCCTCCTACGAGCAGTACTTC.

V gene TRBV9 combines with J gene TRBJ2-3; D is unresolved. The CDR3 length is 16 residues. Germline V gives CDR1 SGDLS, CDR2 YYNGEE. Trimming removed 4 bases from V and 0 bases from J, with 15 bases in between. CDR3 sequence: CASSLENSRSTDTQYF. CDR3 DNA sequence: TGTGCCAGCAGCCTAGAGAACAGCCGGAGCACAGATACGCAGTATTTT. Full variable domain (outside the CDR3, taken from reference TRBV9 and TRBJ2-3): DSGVTQTPKHLITATGQRVTLRCSPRSGDLSVYWYQQSLDQGLQFLIQYYNGEERAKGNILERFSAQQFPDLHSELNLSSLELGDSALYFCASSLENSRSTDTQYFGPGTRLTVL.

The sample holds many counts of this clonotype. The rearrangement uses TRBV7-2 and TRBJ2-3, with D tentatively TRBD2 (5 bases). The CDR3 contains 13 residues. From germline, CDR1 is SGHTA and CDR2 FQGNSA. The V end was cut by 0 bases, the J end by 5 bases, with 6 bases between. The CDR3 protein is CASSLALGDTQYF. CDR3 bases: TGTGCCAGCAGCTTAGCACTAGGAGATACGCAGTATTTT.

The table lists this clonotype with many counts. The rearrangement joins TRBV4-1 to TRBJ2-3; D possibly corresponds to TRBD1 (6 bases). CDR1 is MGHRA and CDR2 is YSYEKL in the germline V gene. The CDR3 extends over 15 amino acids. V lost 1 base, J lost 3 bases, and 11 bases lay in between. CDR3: CASSQGQAGTDTQYF. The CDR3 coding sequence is TGCGCCAGCAGCCAAGGACAGGCCGGGACAGATACGCAGTATTTT.